The rows below give T cell receptor beta chains drawn from one sample of a study of technical replicates of blood from several donors. The repertoire was sequenced with immunoSEQ multiplex PCR; TCRdb's copy has only in-frame clones and lacks some. The data hold 30,000 to 40,000 clones, with approximately 94% observed a single time. The sequenced material came from PBMCs. Source of these receptors: a human donor in good health. Some clones in this sample may be carry-over from other donors' samples. Each CDR3 is given with its conserved first and last residue. Each record gives: V gene, J gene, D gene, clone size, CDR3 protein, CDR3 DNA. D genes are given only for firm matches. Clone size, where shown, is once, few, many, or a class for clones that have expanded.

TRBV18	TRBJ1-5	.	.	CASSPGLNSNQPQHF	TGTGCCAGCTCACCGGGACTTAATAGCAATCAGCCCCAGCATTTT
TRBV13	TRBJ2-1	.	.	CASSLGLTGNGYNEQFF	TGTGCCAGCAGCTTAGGCCTAACGGGGAACGGTTACAATGAGCAGTTCTTC
TRBV7-9	TRBJ1-2	.	.	CASSQSGGPGGYTF	TGTGCCAGCAGCCAGAGTGGAGGGCCGGGAGGCTACACCTTC
TRBV11-2	TRBJ1-1	.	few	CASSLDFGVRNTEAFF	TGTGCCAGCAGCTTAGATTTCGGGGTAAGGAACACTGAAGCTTTCTTT
TRBV9	TRBJ2-1	.	.	CASSVGSGYNEQFF	TGTGCCAGCAGCGTAGGTTCGGGATACAATGAGCAGTTCTTC
TRBV2	TRBJ1-1	.	.	CASRELGQRNTEAFF	TGTGCCAGTAGGGAACTTGGACAGCGTAACACTGAAGCTTTCTTT
TRBV6-1	TRBJ1-5	.	.	CASNGRGVNQPQHF	TGTGCCAGCAACGGCAGGGGCGTGAATCAGCCCCAGCATTTT
TRBV20-1	TRBJ1-4	.	once	CSAPTEEKLFF	TGCAGTGCCCCCACGGAGGAAAAACTGTTTTTT
TRBV6-5	TRBJ2-2	.	.	CASSPSDGELFF	TGTGCCAGCAGTCCTAGTGACGGGGAGCTGTTTTTT
TRBV9	TRBJ1-6	TRBD1	.	CASSVALLGQGFSNSPLHF	TGTGCCAGCAGCGTAGCACTCTTGGGACAGGGGTTTAGTAATTCACCCCTCCACTTT
TRBV7-9	TRBJ2-2	.	.	CAGLATNTGELFF	TGTGCCGGCCTAGCGACGAACACCGGGGAGCTGTTTTTT
TRBV9	TRBJ1-2	TRBD1	.	CASSVRDRGPSNYGYTF	TGTGCCAGCAGCGTGAGGGACAGGGGCCCTTCTAACTATGGCTACACCTTC
TRBV11-2	TRBJ2-5	TRBD2	.	CASSYGGQETQYF	TGTGCCAGCAGCTACGGGGGGCAAGAGACCCAGTACTTC
TRBV13	TRBJ2-7	.	.	CASSTLLRGRGETSSYEQYF	TGTGCCAGCAGCACCCTGCTACGAGGGAGGGGGGAAACTAGCTCCTACGAGCAGTACTTC
TRBV5-4	TRBJ1-4	.	few	CASSQGSNEKLFF	TGTGCCAGCAGCCAGGGAAGTAATGAAAAACTGTTTTTT
TRBV7-9	TRBJ2-3	.	once	CASSLLGGAGDTQYF	TGTGCCAGCAGCTTGCTGGGGGGGGCAGGAGATACGCAGTATTTT
TRBV11-3	TRBJ2-3	.	.	CASRSGFTDTQYF	TGTGCCAGCAGATCAGGGTTTACAGATACGCAGTATTTT
TRBV6-4	TRBJ1-4	.	few	CASSGGQLTTNEKLFF	TGTGCCAGCAGTGGCGGACAGCTTACAACTAATGAAAAACTGTTTTTT
TRBV7-3	TRBJ1-5	TRBD1	.	CASSPSATGEYNQPQHF	TGTGCCAGCAGCCCCTCCGCGACAGGGGAATACAATCAGCCCCAGCATTTT
TRBV15	TRBJ2-5	TRBD2	.	CATSRGRLAAYQETQYF	TGTGCCACCAGCAGAGGCCGACTAGCGGCCTATCAAGAGACCCAGTACTTC
TRBV5-6	TRBJ1-2	.	.	CASSLTEGYGYTF	TGTGCCAGCAGCTTGACAGAAGGCTATGGCTACACCTTC
TRBV7-2	TRBJ2-2	TRBD2	.	CASSRSGGGTGELFF	TGTGCCAGCAGCCGTAGCGGGGGGGGGACCGGGGAGCTGTTTTTT
TRBV6-1	TRBJ2-3	.	.	CASSNWPGTQYF	TGTGCCAGCAGTAACTGGCCGGGTACGCAGTATTTT
TRBV11-2	TRBJ2-1	TRBD2	.	CASSLLVAGEQFF	TGTGCCAGCAGCTTATTGGTAGCGGGCGAGCAGTTCTTC
TRBV4-2	TRBJ2-3	TRBD2	.	CASSQQTSGLTDTQYF	TGTGCCAGCAGCCAACAGACTAGCGGGCTTACAGATACGCAGTATTTT
TRBV27	TRBJ2-7	.	.	CASSLRRQGYEQYF	TGTGCCAGCAGTTTAAGGCGGCAGGGCTACGAGCAGTACTTC
TRBV7-7	TRBJ2-2	.	once	CASSLGGRTTGELFF	TGTGCCAGCAGCTTAGGGGGCCGAACAACCGGGGAGCTGTTTTTT
TRBV18	TRBJ2-1	TRBD1	.	CASSRQGTYNEQFF	TGTGCCAGCTCACGACAGGGAACCTACAATGAGCAGTTCTTC
TRBV7-2	TRBJ2-2	.	.	CASSNSGTNTGELFF	TGTGCCAGCTCCAATAGCGGAACGAACACCGGGGAGCTGTTTTTT
TRBV2	TRBJ1-1	.	.	CASRRLQMNTEAFF	TGTGCCAGCCGCAGATTACAAATGAACACTGAAGCTTTCTTT
TRBV25-1	TRBJ1-5	TRBD1	.	CASRGQGDNQPQHF	TGTGCCAGCAGGGGACAGGGGGACAATCAGCCCCAGCATTTT
TRBV6-6	TRBJ1-1	TRBD1	.	CASSSGRQGMNTEAFF	TGTGCCAGCAGTTCCGGACGACAGGGAATGAACACTGAAGCTTTCTTT
TRBV27	TRBJ2-3	.	.	CASSPDRFRTDTQYF	TGTGCCAGCAGTCCTGACAGGTTCCGCACAGATACGCAGTATTTT
TRBV29-1	TRBJ1-2	.	.	CSALTGLAGYGYTF	TGCAGCGCACTAACAGGTCTCGCCGGGTATGGCTACACCTTC
TRBV4-1	TRBJ2-3	.	.	CASSKLGGGSDTQYF	TGCGCCAGCAGCAAGTTAGGAGGGGGCTCAGATACGCAGTATTTT
TRBV5-1	TRBJ2-3	.	.	CASTIKPDTQYF	TGCGCCAGCACCATTAAGCCAGATACGCAGTATTTT
TRBV27	TRBJ2-7	TRBD2	.	CASRLAEGYEQYF	TGTGCCAGCCGACTAGCGGAAGGCTACGAGCAGTACTTC
TRBV7-3	TRBJ2-7	TRBD2	.	CASAKPGLAGSEQYF	TGTGCCAGCGCAAAGCCGGGACTAGCGGGATCTGAGCAGTACTTC
TRBV7-8	TRBJ2-1	TRBD2	.	CASSYIAGVGNEQFF	TGTGCCAGCAGCTACATAGCGGGAGTAGGCAATGAGCAGTTCTTC
TRBV27	TRBJ2-1	TRBD2	.	CASSWASGYNEQFF	TGTGCCAGCAGCTGGGCTAGCGGCTACAATGAGCAGTTCTTC
TRBV10-3	TRBJ2-5	TRBD1	.	CAISETNRGRETQYF	TGTGCCATCAGTGAGACAAACAGGGGAAGAGAGACCCAGTACTTC
TRBV7-9	TRBJ2-3	TRBD1	once	CASSFSLGQGIGGDTQYF	TGTGCCAGCAGCTTTAGTCTGGGACAGGGGATAGGGGGAGATACGCAGTATTTT
TRBV11-3	TRBJ2-1	.	.	CASSLEGSEQFF	TGTGCCAGCAGCTTAGAGGGGAGTGAGCAGTTCTTC
TRBV7-2	TRBJ2-7	.	.	CASSLGLAHEQYF	TGTGCCAGCAGCTTAGGTCTAGCCCACGAGCAGTACTTC
TRBV4-3	TRBJ2-7	TRBD1	.	CASSQEEFPPGQGKEQYF	TGCGCCAGCAGCCAGGAAGAATTTCCACCGGGACAGGGGAAGGAGCAGTACTTC
TRBV10-3	TRBJ2-7	TRBD1	.	CAIGSGTGTYEQYF	TGTGCCATCGGCTCCGGGACAGGGACCTACGAGCAGTACTTC
TRBV5-1	TRBJ2-4	TRBD1	.	CASSPQGAQNIQYF	TGCGCCAGCAGCCCGCAGGGGGCCCAAAACATTCAGTACTTC
TRBV27	TRBJ1-3	.	.	CASSLSYFGGHGNTIYF	TGTGCCAGCAGTTTATCTTACTTCGGGGGTCACGGAAACACCATATATTTT
TRBV7-3	TRBJ1-5	.	.	CASSRTTGRGITPQHF	TGTGCCAGCAGCCGAACGACGGGGAGGGGCATCACGCCCCAGCATTTT
TRBV2	TRBJ1-6	.	.	CASRNRDTPNSPLHF	TGTGCCAGTCGGAATAGAGACACCCCTAATTCACCCCTCCACTTT
TRBV27	TRBJ1-2	TRBD1	.	CASSFLFNRGHNYGYTF	TGTGCCAGCAGTTTTCTATTCAACAGGGGTCATAACTATGGCTACACCTTC
TRBV6-5	TRBJ1-1	.	.	CASSYGAGEAFF	TGTGCCAGCAGTTACGGGGCAGGGGAAGCTTTCTTT